One T cell receptor beta chain is described in this entry. It lacks a known antigen. Base qualities were left out, and no much larger clone turns up one base away. This entry comes from a study of shared clonotypes between healthy human individuals (dated by TCRdb to about 2020). Concerning the study at large: The cohort comprised a couple of women and a few men aged 18 to 49 years. For each donor, three plates each were used for CD4 naive and CD4 memory, two plates were used for CD8 naive, and one plate was used for CD8 memory. To estimate repertoire size and how much clonotype sharing occurs between individuals, the study deeply sequenced the blood TCR repertoires of roughly 5 healthy adults. Different laboratories and diverse techniques were used to prepare libraries and sequence TCR repertoires, to increase sequencing depth and limit assay-specific biases. Between about 0.94 and 8.9 billion PBMCs per donor were obtained by leukapheresis. What the authors observed across the whole study: Even with the large sequencing depth, rarefaction of the sorted-subset datasets indicated that sequencing was incomplete. The genetic and exposure-history diversity represented was limited by the small number of donors. Naive subsets generally had larger estimated clonotype richness than memory subsets did. Higher generation probabilities were observed for clonotypes shared by all four sorted-subset donors than for non-shared clonotypes. When a handful of donors were compared, the shared fraction of clonotypes was about 5.2% for naive CD4, 3.5% to 4% for naive CD8, roughly 2.5% for memory CD4, and less than 0.5% for memory CD8. Based on pairwise subsampling, the degree of clonotype sharing among donors was expected to be affected by sequencing depth. Sampling was limited to blood, and TCR repertoires in tissue likely differ from TCR repertoires in blood.

For the CD8 naive samples, CD45RO-negative cells were positively selected for CCR7, yielding a CD45RA+CCR7+ population from which TemRA cells were excluded. The donors were healthy, HIV-negative adults who had no recently reported acute infections or vaccinations. Every donor was a Caucasian adult residing in Nashville, Tennessee, USA. Blood was obtained by leukapheresis, after which PBMCs were separated by Ficoll-Histopaque density gradient centrifugation and cryopreserved in liquid nitrogen vapor phase. Purity and quantity of every magnetically sorted T cell population were checked by analytical flow cytometry. Genomic DNA was isolated from every sorted fraction and measured by UV absorbance on a Nanodrop 2000c. Using the deep immunoSEQ assay, multiplex PCR amplified TCR CDR3 regions from genomic DNA. Extracted genomic DNA from each cell subset was spread evenly across all wells of several immunoSEQ 96-well plates, with each plate serving as a replicate. Each replicate PCR for sorted subsets received around 210 ng genomic DNA, equal to tens of thousands of T cell genomes. Purified libraries were measured with a Qubit 3.0 fluorometer, size-checked on a Bioanalyzer 2100, and measured again with the KAPA Library Quantification kit. Every immunoSEQ 96-well plate was sequenced on a separate single-read 150-cycle Illumina NextSeq 550 flow cell. Turning to the authors' computational methods: The immunoSEQ output contained only junctional sequences without quality scores, so filtering could not match that applied to full-length reads. To assign V/J genes and CDR3, sequences were annotated using PyIR, a Python wrapper for IgBLAST v1.9, with IMGT germline references. Reads with weak V/J assignments (E-value above 1e-6), missing CDR3, stop codons, out-of-frame junctions, or ambiguous translated residues were removed. A V3J clonotype was defined by an identical inferred V gene, J gene, and CDR3 amino acid sequence. Percentage overlap between repertoires was calculated by dividing the number of shared unique clonotypes by the size of the smaller repertoire. Repertoire richness was assessed with RTK rarefaction, the Chao1 estimator, and Recon v2.1 estimates of unobserved clonotypes. OLGA was used to compute generation probabilities for all TCRbeta clonotypes that the gDNA method yielded from four donors. Sourced from immuneACCESS, this table was stored by TCRdb with only in-frame sequences that have V and J called. A share of the clones is absent; for the studies checked, an unresolved V gene accounts for under half, and the remainder has no known explanation. V and J calls and clone size come straight from that table; D and trimming were deduced from the DNA. Present in this sample are about 2.1 million clones, approximately 92% of which were seen just once. The ten biggest clones cover approximately 1.6% of the sample.

From a lookup of the germline V gene, CDR1 and CDR2 are SGDLS and YYNGEE. From V the trimming removes 0 bases and from J it removes 2 bases, while the gene matches leave 6 bases of the junction unaccounted for. From cysteine to phenylalanine, the CDR3 is 17 amino acids long. Left in the record is the CDR3 DNA by itself, 51 bases read in frame from the first base. This TCR was sampled from a man younger than 30 in good health. Some clones in this sample may be carry-over from other donors' samples. What was sequenced was naive CD8+ T cells from PBMCs. The cell subset or site label, as the study defines it: CD45RA+CCR7+. The sequence links TRBV9 to TRBJ2-3; 10 central nucleotides agree with TRBD2. The CDR3 sequence is CASSVEGTSAITDTQYF. DNA sequence: TGTGCCAGCAGCGTAGAAGGGACTAGCGCAATCACAGATACGCAGTATTTT.